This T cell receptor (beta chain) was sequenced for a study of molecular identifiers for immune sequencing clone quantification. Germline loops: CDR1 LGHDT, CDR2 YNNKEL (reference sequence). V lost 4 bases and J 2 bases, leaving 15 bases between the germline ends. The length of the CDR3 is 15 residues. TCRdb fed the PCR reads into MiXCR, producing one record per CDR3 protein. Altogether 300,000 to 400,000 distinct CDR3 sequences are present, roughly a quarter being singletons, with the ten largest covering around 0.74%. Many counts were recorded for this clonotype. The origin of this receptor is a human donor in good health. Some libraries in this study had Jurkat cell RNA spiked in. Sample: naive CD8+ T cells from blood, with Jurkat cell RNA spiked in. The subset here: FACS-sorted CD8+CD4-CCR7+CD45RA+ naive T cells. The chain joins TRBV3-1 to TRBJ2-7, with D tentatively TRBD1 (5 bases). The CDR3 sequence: CASSPAPLGAYEQYF. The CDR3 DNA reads TGTGCCAGCAGCCCCGCCCCGCTAGGGGCCTACGAGCAGTACTTC.